The 15 T cell receptor beta chains presented below share a single source sample, sequenced in a study of human T cells and chemical hapten exposure (dated by TCRdb to the early 2020s). Library construction relied on RACE. The sample was run on a NextSeq 500. TCRdb itself trimmed the public reads at Q25 with fastp, ran MiXCR and retained productive beta chains. When rows share a CDR3 protein, they turn into one entry using the most common DNA and genes. The sample has tens of thousands of distinct CDR3 sequences on record, approximately 7% of them singletons. Of the sample, over 1.5% is held by the ten largest clones. According to the study, the label for this sample's time point signals: pre-sensitization, week 0. The treatment or condition label here, explained by the study, means: therapeutic diphenylcyclopropenone sensitization with weekly scalp DPC. The sequences come from whole blood, collected in connection with sensitization to the hapten diphenylcyclopropenone (DPC). The receptors come from a woman aged 25 to 39 with alopecia areata. Some clones in this sample may be carry-over from other donors' samples.

V usage is TRBV12-5 and J usage is TRBJ1-1; tentative D call: TRBD1 (5 bases). V was pared by 2 bases and J by 3 bases, with 10 bases between. Germline lookup yields CDR1 LGHNT and CDR2 FRNRAP. CDR3 length: 14 residues. CDR3 bases: TGTGCTAGTGGTTTGCCCGGGACGCACACTGAAGCTTTCTTT. The encoded protein is CASGLPGTHTEAFF.

The chain couples TRBV29-1 to TRBJ1-5; 7 bases line up with TRBD1. This CDR3 is built from 13 residues. J gave up 5 bases and V 6 bases, and 7 bases lay outside the gene matches. Germline-derived CDR1 and CDR2 are SQVTM and ANQGSEA. CDR3 amino acids: CSVLTGAYQPQHF. Here the CDR3 DNA reads TGCAGCGTCCTCACAGGGGCTTATCAGCCCCAGCATTTT.

This clonotype was seen at least ten times. V gene TRBV7-2 combines with J gene TRBJ2-1, with D tentatively TRBD1 or TRBD2 (5 bases each). Looked up from germline, CDR1 is SGHTA and CDR2 is FQGNSA. V was cut by 3 bases and J by 5 bases, with 8 bases left in between. This CDR3 has 13 residues. The chain's CDR3 is CASSLGTDNEQFF. Here the CDR3 DNA reads TGTGCCAGCAGCTTGGGGACGGACAATGAGCAGTTCTTC. The full variable domain, rest sourced from reference TRBV7-2 and TRBJ2-1, is GAGVSQSPSNKVTEKGKDVELRCDPISGHTALYWYRQSLGQGLEFLIYFQGNSAPDKSGLPSDRFSAERTGGSVSTLTIQRTQQEDSAVYLCASSLGTDNEQFFGPGTRLTVL.

This clonotype was counted ten times or more. The chain recombines TRBV5-1 with TRBJ2-1, with D possibly being TRBD2 (5 bases). V gave up 0 bases and J gave up 2 bases, with 12 bases separating them. The CDR3 has 16 residues. CDR1 and CDR2 (germline): SGHRS, YFSETQ. CDR3: CASSLVASSTYNEQFF. CDR3 bases: TGCGCCAGCAGCTTGGTCGCTAGCTCCACCTACAATGAGCAGTTCTTC.

This clonotype was detected ten times or more. This chain joins TRBV20-1 and TRBJ2-4; 12 nucleotides agree with TRBD2. The CDR3 is 18 amino acids. Germline assignment: CDR1 DFQATT and CDR2 SNEGSKA (reference sequence). J gave up 2 bases and V 6 bases, and 14 bases lay outside the gene matches. The CDR3 coding sequence is TGCAGTGCCGGCGCTAGCGGGGGGGCGGGGGAGTCCAAAAACATTCAGTACTTC. It is translated as CSAGASGGAGESKNIQYF.

This clonotype was observed at least ten times. The chain uses TRBV3-1 and TRBJ2-6; D not certain. The germline V and J ends were trimmed by 1 base and 1 base, with 5 bases remaining between them. In germline, CDR1 is LGHDT, CDR2 YNNKEL (reference sequence). This CDR3 is 15 amino acids long. The CDR3 nucleotides read TGTGCCAGCAGCCAAGTCTCGTCTGGGGCCAACGTCCTGACTTTC. This gives the protein CASSQVSSGANVLTF.

This clonotype was recorded at least ten times. The rearrangement links TRBV5-6 to TRBJ1-2; maybe TRBD1 (5 bases). CDR3 length equals 13 residues. Trimming left V 3 bases short and J 4 bases short, with 10 bases between. Germline CDR1 is SGHDT and CDR2 is YYEEEE. CDR3 amino acids: CASSSTEIYGYTF. In DNA, the CDR3 is TGTGCCAGCAGCTCGACAGAGATCTATGGCTACACCTTC.

This clonotype was seen ten or more times. The chain uses TRBV20-1 and TRBJ2-5; no clear D. With 1 base removed from V and 5 bases from J, the gap between germline ends came to 5 bases. CDR1 DFQATT and CDR2 SNEGSKA come from the germline V gene (reference sequence). The CDR3 has 11 amino acids. CDR3 bases: TGCAGTGCTAGAGCCCACGAGACCCAGTACTTC. Residues: CSARAHETQYF.

This clonotype was seen repeatedly, ten times or more. This chain connects TRBV6-1 to TRBJ1-2, with a possible D match to TRBD1 (5 bases). V was pared by 10 bases and J by 2 bases, with 8 bases between. The CDR3 loop spans 11 amino acids. The germline CDR1 and CDR2 sequences are MNHNS and SASEGT. This CDR3 reads CATTANYGYTF. CDR3 coding DNA: TGTGCCACGACAGCCAACTATGGCTACACCTTC.

The V gene is TRBV7-9, the J gene TRBJ2-3, with a tentative D call TRBD2 (6 bases). The CDR3 extends over 17 amino acids. Germline CDR1 is SEHNR and CDR2 is FQNEAQ (reference sequence). V shed 1 base and J shed 2 bases, with 16 bases lying between them. The CDR3, as DNA: TGTGCCAGCAGCTTAGGAACGGGGGAGCTCACCACAGATACGCAGTATTTT. Amino acids: CASSLGTGELTTDTQYF.

The chain employs TRBV5-1 and TRBJ1-2; D might be TRBD1 (6 bases). Trimming took off 1 base at V and 0 bases at J, with 10 bases between the two ends. The germline CDR1 and CDR2 sequences are SGHRS and YFSETQ. The CDR3 has 15 amino acids. The CDR3 spells CASSLWTATNYGYTF. DNA for the CDR3: TGCGCCAGCAGCTTGTGGACAGCAACTAACTATGGCTACACCTTC.

This clonotype was counted between two and nine times. The genes are TRBV6-2 or TRBV6-3 and TRBJ1-2, with no clear D. The germline V gene encodes CDR1 MNHEY and CDR2 SVGEGT. The CDR3 consists of 13 residues. The V and J ends lost 2 bases and 4 bases respectively, with 8 bases between them. In DNA form, the CDR3 reads TGTGCCAGCAGTTACCTTCAGGTCTATGGCTACACCTTC. Amino acids: CASSYLQVYGYTF.

This clonotype was found many times. This sequence joins TRBV5-6 and TRBJ2-7; D unresolved. This CDR3 is built from 16 residues. Germline CDR1 and CDR2: SGHDT and YYEEEE. V dropped 0 bases and J dropped 5 bases, with 18 bases sitting between them. The CDR3 protein is CASSLAERSWYDEQYF. The CDR3 region has the DNA TGTGCCAGCAGCTTGGCTGAGAGAAGCTGGTACGACGAGCAGTACTTC.

This clonotype was counted at least ten times. The chain uses TRBV5-1 and TRBJ2-3; the D gene could be TRBD1 or TRBD2 (6 bases each). Germline CDR1 SGHRS, CDR2 YFSETQ. This CDR3 comprises 13 residues. V was clipped by 6 bases and J by 10 bases, with 18 bases between them. The CDR3 loop is CASIPLPEGAQYF. CDR3 bases: TGCGCCAGCATCCCGCTCCCGGAGGGGGCGCAGTATTTT.

This clonotype was counted at least ten times. The rearrangement joins TRBV3-1 to TRBJ2-3; 15 bases are shared with TRBD2. Per germline, CDR1 LGHDT and CDR2 YNNKEL (reference sequence). This CDR3 comprises 18 residues. Trimming removed 1 base from V and 5 bases from J; junction bases left unmatched: 7. The CDR3 DNA reads TGTGCCAGCAGCCAAGGGTTCGGACTAGCGGGGGGGCGAGATACGCAGTATTTT. As protein: CASSQGFGLAGGRDTQYF.